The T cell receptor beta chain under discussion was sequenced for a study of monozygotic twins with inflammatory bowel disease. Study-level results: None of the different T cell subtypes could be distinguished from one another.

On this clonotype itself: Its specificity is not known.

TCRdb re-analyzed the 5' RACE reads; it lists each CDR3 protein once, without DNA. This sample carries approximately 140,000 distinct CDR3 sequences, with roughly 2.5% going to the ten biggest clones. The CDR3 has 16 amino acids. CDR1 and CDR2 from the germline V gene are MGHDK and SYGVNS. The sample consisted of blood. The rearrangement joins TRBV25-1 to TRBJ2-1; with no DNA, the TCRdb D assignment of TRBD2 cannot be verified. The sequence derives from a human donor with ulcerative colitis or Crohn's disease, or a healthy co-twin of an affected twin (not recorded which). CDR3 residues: CASSRNSGGLYNEQFF.